This is a list of T cell receptor beta chains from one sample in a study of CD8+ T cells in alopecia areata. Sequencing used immunoSEQ multiplex PCR; TCRdb keeps in-frame clones, though not all of them. This sample has around 300,000 clones, with about three fifths found just once. This specimen consisted of CD4+ T cells sorted from blood, obtained between weeks 51 and 52, from a patient treated with tofacitinib. These receptors came from a human donor with alopecia areata. The CDR3 runs from the conserved cysteine through the conserved F or W. A D gene is named only where the DNA matches it firmly. Size tells how often a clone was seen (once, few, many) or the class of an expanded clone, and some rows leave it out.

TRBV20-1	TRBJ2-5	.	few	TGCAGTGCTATGGGAGAGACCCAGTACTTC	CSAMGETQYF
TRBV7-7	TRBJ2-5	.	.	TGTGCTAGCAGCTTAAATATAGGGGGGAGAGAGACCCAGTACTTC	CASSLNIGGRETQYF
TRBV6-5	TRBJ2-5	.	.	TGTGCCAGCAGTTACTCTGGGACTGGAGCGACCCAGTACTTC	CASSYSGTGATQYF
TRBV25-1	TRBJ1-1	.	.	TGTGCCAGCAAAAGGAGGAGAGACACTGAAGCTTTCTTT	CASKRRRDTEAFF
TRBV11-1	TRBJ1-6	TRBD1	.	TGTGCCAGCAGCTCTAACAGGGGGCGCGGTTCACCCCTCCACTTT	CASSSNRGRGSPLHF
TRBV18	TRBJ2-3	TRBD2	once	TGTGCCAGCTCACCACTCTCGGGGGGACCCACAGATACGCAGTATTTT	CASSPLSGGPTDTQYF
TRBV29-1	TRBJ1-1	.	.	TGCAGCGTTCGGCGGTCGATGAGGAACACTGAAGCTTTCTTT	CSVRRSMRNTEAFF
TRBV18	TRBJ1-5	TRBD1	.	TGTGCCAGCTCACCTTCCGGACAGGGGACGAGCAATCAGCCCCAGCATTTT	CASSPSGQGTSNQPQHF
TRBV6-6	TRBJ2-1	.	.	TGTGCCAGCACCCCAGGGCCCACGGAGCAGTTCTTC	CASTPGPTEQFF
TRBV15	TRBJ2-7	.	once	TGTGCCACCAGCAGAGATCGGGTAGGAACCTACGAGCAGTACTTC	CATSRDRVGTYEQYF
TRBV20-1	TRBJ1-5	.	.	TGCAGTGCCGGGGGTTTTCAGCCCCAGCATTTT	CSAGGFQPQHF
TRBV5-1	TRBJ2-1	.	once	TGCGCCAGCAGCTTGGGAGGGCCGAACAATGAGCAGTTCTTC	CASSLGGPNNEQFF
TRBV2	TRBJ1-5	.	.	TGTGCCAGCAGTGCCGCTGCACGGTATAGCAATCAGCCCCAGCATTTT	CASSAAARYSNQPQHF
TRBV18	TRBJ2-7	.	.	TGTGCCAGCTCACCAGGAAAAGTCACCTACGAGCAGTACTTC	CASSPGKVTYEQYF
TRBV30	TRBJ1-4	TRBD1	.	TGTGCCTGGACGACAGGGACGGAAAAACTGTTTTTT	CAWTTGTEKLFF
TRBV7-9	TRBJ2-5	TRBD2	.	TGTGCCAGCAGCTTAGGCCTAGCGGCCCAAGAGACCCAGTACTTC	CASSLGLAAQETQYF
TRBV4-3	TRBJ2-3	.	.	TGCGCCAGCAGCCAAGTTGCTTTGTTCCGAGCAGATACGCAGTATTTT	CASSQVALFRADTQYF
TRBV2	TRBJ2-1	TRBD2	.	TGTGCCAGCAGTGAAAACGGGAGGGGTGAGCAGTTCTTC	CASSENGRGEQFF
TRBV14	TRBJ1-6	.	.	TGTGCCAGCAGCATATCCAGGGCCGAAGGGGGGTATAATTCACCCCTCCACTTT	CASSISRAEGGYNSPLHF
TRBV5-1	TRBJ2-7	.	few	TGCGCCAGCAGCTTTTCTCCCTACGAGCAGTACTTC	CASSFSPYEQYF
TRBV2	TRBJ2-5	TRBD1	.	TGTGCCAGCAGTGAAAGGAGGACAGGGGTTGGGGAGACCCAGTACTTC	CASSERRTGVGETQYF
TRBV5-1	TRBJ2-1	TRBD2	once	TGCGCCAGCAGCTCGGCTAGCGGGAGCTCCTACAATGAGCAGTTCTTC	CASSSASGSSYNEQFF
TRBV5-6	TRBJ2-7	TRBD2	many	TGTGCCAGCAGCCCCGGGACTAGCGGGGTTAGGTTGGGCTACGAGCAGTACTTC	CASSPGTSGVRLGYEQYF
TRBV7-2	TRBJ2-7	.	.	TGTGCCAGCAGCACCCGGTTCGGGGGATCCGAGCAGTACTTC	CASSTRFGGSEQYF
TRBV13	TRBJ2-7	TRBD1	.	TGTGCCAGCAGCTTAGGCTCAGGGGGCGCGGTATTCGAGCAGTACTTC	CASSLGSGGAVFEQYF
TRBV9	TRBJ2-6	.	.	TGTGCCAGCACCAAAGGGGGTTCTGGGGCCAACGTCCTGACTTTC	CASTKGGSGANVLTF
TRBV6-6	TRBJ1-2	.	.	TGTGCCAGCAGCCGCGACAGTTTCGGCACCTTC	CASSRDSFGTF
TRBV7-2	TRBJ1-2	.	.	TGTGCCAGCAGCCCGTTCGACAGACCGACTGGCTACACCTTC	CASSPFDRPTGYTF
TRBV5-6	TRBJ2-1	.	few	TGTGCCAGCAGCTTGGGCGGCGGAGAGCAGTTCTTC	CASSLGGGEQFF
TRBV29-1	TRBJ1-1	TRBD1	.	TGCAGCGTTGGATCCCAACAGGGGGGAAACACTGAAGCTTTCTTT	CSVGSQQGGNTEAFF
TRBV10-3	TRBJ2-3	TRBD1	.	TGTGCCATCAGTCGAACTCGACAGGGGGCCTCCACAGATACGCAGTATTTT	CAISRTRQGASTDTQYF
TRBV6-1	TRBJ1-1	.	.	TGTGCCTCCGGGACGGCGAACACTGAAGCTTTCTTT	CASGTANTEAFF
TRBV4-2	TRBJ2-1	.	.	TGTGCCAGCGGTTACAATGAGCAGTTCTTC	CASGYNEQFF